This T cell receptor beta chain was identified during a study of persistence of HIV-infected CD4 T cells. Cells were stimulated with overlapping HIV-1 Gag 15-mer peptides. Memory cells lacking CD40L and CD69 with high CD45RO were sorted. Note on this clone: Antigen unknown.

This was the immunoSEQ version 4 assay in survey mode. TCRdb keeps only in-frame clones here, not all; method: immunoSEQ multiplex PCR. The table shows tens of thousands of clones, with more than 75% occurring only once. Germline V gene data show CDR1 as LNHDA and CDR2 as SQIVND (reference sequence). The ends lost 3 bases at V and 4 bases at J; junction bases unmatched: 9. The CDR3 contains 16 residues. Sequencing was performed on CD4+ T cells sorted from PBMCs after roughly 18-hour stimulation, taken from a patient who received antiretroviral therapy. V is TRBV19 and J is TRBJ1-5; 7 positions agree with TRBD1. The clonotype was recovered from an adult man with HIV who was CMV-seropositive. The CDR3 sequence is CASSIWGQGENQPQHF. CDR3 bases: TGTGCCAGTAGTATTTGGGGCCAGGGGGAGAATCAGCCCCAGCATTTT.